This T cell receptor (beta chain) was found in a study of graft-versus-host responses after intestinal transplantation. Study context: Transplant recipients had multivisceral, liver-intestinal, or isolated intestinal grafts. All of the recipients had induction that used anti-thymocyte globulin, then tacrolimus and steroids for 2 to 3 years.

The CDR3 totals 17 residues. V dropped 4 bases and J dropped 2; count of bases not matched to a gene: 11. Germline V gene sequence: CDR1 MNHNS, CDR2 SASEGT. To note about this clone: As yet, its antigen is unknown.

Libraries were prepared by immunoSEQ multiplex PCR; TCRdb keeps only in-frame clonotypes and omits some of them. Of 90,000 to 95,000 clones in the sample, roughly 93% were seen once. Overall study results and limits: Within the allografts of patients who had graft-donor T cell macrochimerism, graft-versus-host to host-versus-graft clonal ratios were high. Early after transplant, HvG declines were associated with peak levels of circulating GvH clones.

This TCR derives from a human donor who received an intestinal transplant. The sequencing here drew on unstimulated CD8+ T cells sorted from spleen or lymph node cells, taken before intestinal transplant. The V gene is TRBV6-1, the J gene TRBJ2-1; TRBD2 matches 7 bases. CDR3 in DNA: TGTGCCAGCAGTGTGCCTACCCCCGGGACTACCTACAATGAGCAGTTCTTC. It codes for CASSVPTPGTTYNEQFF.